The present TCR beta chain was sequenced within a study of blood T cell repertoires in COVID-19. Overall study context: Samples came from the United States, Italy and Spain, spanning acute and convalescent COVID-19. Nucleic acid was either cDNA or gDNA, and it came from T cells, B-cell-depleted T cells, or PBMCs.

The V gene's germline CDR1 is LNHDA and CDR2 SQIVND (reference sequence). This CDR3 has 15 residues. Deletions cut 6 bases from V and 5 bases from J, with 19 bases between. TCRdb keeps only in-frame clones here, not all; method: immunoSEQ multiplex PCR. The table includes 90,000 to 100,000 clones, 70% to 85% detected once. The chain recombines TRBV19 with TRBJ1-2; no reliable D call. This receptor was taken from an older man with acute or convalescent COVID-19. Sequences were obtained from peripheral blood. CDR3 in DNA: TGTGCCAGTAGATGGGATGCGCGAGGAGGGTATGGCTACACCTTC. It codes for CASRWDARGGYGYTF.